Shown below are 3 T cell receptor beta chains from a single sample sequenced in a study of blood T cell repertoires in COVID-19. Clones were sequenced by immunoSEQ multiplex PCR, and TCRdb holds only the in-frame ones, with some missing. The table has a few hundred thousand clones, roughly 90% seen once; the top ten hold approximately 0.93%. The specimen was PBMCs or T cells enriched from blood (not recorded which). These receptors all come from a woman aged 25 to 39 who had recovered from COVID-19.

The chain uses TRBV18 and TRBJ1-6; perhaps TRBD1 as D (6 bases). Germline lookup yields CDR1 KGHSH and CDR2 LQKENI. Trimming stripped 1 base from V and 7 bases from J, with 11 bases between. The CDR3 covers 15 residues. This CDR3 is CASSPLGQGNSPLHF. As DNA, the CDR3 is TGTGCCAGCTCACCACTTGGCCAGGGGAATTCACCCCTCCACTTT. Filled out from reference TRBV18 and TRBJ1-6, the complete variable domain reads NAGVMQNPRHLVRRRGQEARLRCSPMKGHSHVYWYRQLPEEGLKFMVYLQKENIIDESGMPKERFSAEFPKEGPSILRIQQVVRGDSAAYFCASSPLGQGNSPLHFGNGTRLTVT.

Only one count was recorded for this clone. The rearrangement joins TRBV11-2 to TRBJ1-2, with no clear D. Germline V gene sequence: CDR1 SGHAT, CDR2 FQNNGV. This CDR3 is 14 amino acids long. The V gene lost 0 bases and the J gene lost 1 base, with 6 bases spanning the gap. The DNA for the CDR3 is TGTGCCAGCAGCTTAGATCCCGTTAACTATGGCTACACCTTC. Its protein product is CASSLDPVNYGYTF.

The chain has TRBV5-6 and TRBJ1-2; perhaps TRBD1 as D (5 bases). The CDR3 is 12 residues long. From germline, CDR1 is SGHDT and CDR2 YYEEEE. V lost 3 bases and J lost 8, with 11 bases in between. CDR3 in DNA: TGTGCCAGCAGCTCCCAGGGTCCCGGCTACACCTTC. It yields the protein CASSSQGPGYTF.